This TCR beta chain was identified during a study of shared clonotypes between healthy human individuals. Method: immunoSEQ multiplex PCR; TCRdb's copy keeps in-frame clones and lacks some. The data contain around 350,000 clones, 73% of them singletons. With 5 bases removed from V and 5 bases from J, the gap between germline ends came to 18 bases. Germline CDR1 is LNHDA and CDR2 is SQIVND (reference sequence). The CDR3 sequence is 15 residues long. Donors were healthy HIV-negative adults without recently reported acute infections or vaccinations. The chain combines TRBV19 with TRBJ2-5; D uncertain. What was sequenced was memory CD4+ T cells sorted from blood. Noted subset: CD45RA-negative fraction. The receptor comes from a man aged 30 to 45 in good health. The CDR3 DNA reads as TGTGCCAGTAGTCCTACACCGGGCCCCTGGGAGACCCAGTACTTC. Translating it yields CASSPTPGPWETQYF.